This T cell receptor beta chain is from a study of T cells in localized non-small cell lung cancer. Trimming cost V 0 bases and J 0 bases, with 12 bases left between them. The CDR3 totals 16 residues. Looked up from germline, CDR1 is GTSNPN and CDR2 is SVGIG (reference sequence). Libraries were prepared by immunoSEQ multiplex PCR; TCRdb keeps only in-frame clonotypes and omits some of them. Of 28,000 or so clones listed, 80% to 95% are singletons. The receptor was derived from a female donor aged 60 or older with stage II squamous cell lung carcinoma. Sample: peripheral blood, taken before any cancer treatment. The chain has TRBV30 and TRBJ2-1; D perhaps matches TRBD1 (5 bases). CDR3: CAWSVQAAYSYNEQFF. CDR3 nucleotides: TGTGCCTGGAGTGTACAGGCGGCCTACTCCTACAATGAGCAGTTCTTC.